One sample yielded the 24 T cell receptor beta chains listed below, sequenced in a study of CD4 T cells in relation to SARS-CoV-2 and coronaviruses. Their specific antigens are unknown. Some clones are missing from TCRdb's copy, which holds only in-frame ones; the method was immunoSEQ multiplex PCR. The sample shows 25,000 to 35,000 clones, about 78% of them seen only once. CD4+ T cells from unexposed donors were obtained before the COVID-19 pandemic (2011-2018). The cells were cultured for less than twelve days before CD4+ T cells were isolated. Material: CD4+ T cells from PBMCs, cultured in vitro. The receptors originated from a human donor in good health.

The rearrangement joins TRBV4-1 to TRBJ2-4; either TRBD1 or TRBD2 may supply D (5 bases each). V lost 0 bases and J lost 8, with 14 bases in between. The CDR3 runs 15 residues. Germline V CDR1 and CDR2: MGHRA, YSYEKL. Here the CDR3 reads CASSQETGRWDIQYF. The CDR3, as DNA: TGCGCCAGCAGCCAAGAAACGGGGCGATGGGACATTCAGTACTTC.

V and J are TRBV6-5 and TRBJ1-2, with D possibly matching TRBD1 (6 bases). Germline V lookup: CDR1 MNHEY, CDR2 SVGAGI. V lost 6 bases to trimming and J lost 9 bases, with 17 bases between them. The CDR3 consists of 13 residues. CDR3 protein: CASRLLRGGSYTF. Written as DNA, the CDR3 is TGTGCCAGCAGACTACTCAGGGGCGGTAGCTACACCTTC.

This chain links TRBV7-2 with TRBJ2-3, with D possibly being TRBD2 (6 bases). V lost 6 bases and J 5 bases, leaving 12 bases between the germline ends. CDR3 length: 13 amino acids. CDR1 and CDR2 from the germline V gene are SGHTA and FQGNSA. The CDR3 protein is CASRIGGVDTQYF. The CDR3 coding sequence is TGTGCCAGCAGGATCGGGGGAGTAGATACGCAGTATTTT.

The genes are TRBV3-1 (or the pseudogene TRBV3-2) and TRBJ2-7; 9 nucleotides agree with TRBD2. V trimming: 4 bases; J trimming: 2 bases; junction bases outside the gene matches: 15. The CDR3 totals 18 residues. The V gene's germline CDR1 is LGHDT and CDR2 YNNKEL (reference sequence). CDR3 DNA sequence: TGTGCCAGCAGCCCATCGAGGGGGCTAGCGGGGCAGGCCTACGAGCAGTACTTC. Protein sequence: CASSPSRGLAGQAYEQYF.

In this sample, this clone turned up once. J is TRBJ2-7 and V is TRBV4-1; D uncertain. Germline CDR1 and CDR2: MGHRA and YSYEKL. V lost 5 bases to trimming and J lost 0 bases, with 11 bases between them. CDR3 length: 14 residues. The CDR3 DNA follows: TGCGCCAGCAGCTCCCACAGAGTCTCCTACGAGCAGTACTTC. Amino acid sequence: CASSSHRVSYEQYF.

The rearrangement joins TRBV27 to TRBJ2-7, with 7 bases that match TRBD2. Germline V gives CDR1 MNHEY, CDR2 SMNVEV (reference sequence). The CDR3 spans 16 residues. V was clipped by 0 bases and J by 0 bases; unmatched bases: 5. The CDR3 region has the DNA TGTGCCAGCAGTTTATCGGGAGGGTTCAGCTCCTACGAGCAGTACTTC. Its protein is CASSLSGGFSSYEQYF.

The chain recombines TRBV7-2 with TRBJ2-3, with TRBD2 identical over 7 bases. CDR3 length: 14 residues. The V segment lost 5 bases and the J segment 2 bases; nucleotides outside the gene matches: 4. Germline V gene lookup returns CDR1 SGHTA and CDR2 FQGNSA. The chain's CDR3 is CASSAGLDTDTQYF. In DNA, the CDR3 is TGTGCCAGCAGCGCCGGACTAGACACAGATACGCAGTATTTT.

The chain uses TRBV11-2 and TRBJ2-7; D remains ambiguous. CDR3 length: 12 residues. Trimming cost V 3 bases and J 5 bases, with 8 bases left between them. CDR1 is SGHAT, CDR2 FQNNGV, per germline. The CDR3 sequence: CASSLNSHEQYF. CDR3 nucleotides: TGTGCCAGCAGCTTGAACAGCCACGAGCAGTACTTC. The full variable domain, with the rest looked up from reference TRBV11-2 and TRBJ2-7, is EAGVAQSPRYKIIEKRQSVAFWCNPISGHATLYWYQQILGQGPKLLIQFQNNGVVDDSQLPKDRFSAERLKGVDSTLKIQPAKLEDSAVYLCASSLNSHEQYFGPGTRLTVT.

CDR3 amino acids: CASSQSPGQGVGNTIYF. In DNA, the CDR3 is TGCGCCAGCAGTCAATCCCCGGGACAGGGGGTTGGAAACACCATATATTTT. The chain couples TRBV23-1 to TRBJ1-3; 11 nucleotides agree with TRBD1. TRBV23-1 is treated as an ORF (open reading frame) with a function not yet certain. V trimming: 0 bases; J trimming: 3 bases; junction bases outside the gene matches: 4. The CDR3 extends over 17 amino acids.

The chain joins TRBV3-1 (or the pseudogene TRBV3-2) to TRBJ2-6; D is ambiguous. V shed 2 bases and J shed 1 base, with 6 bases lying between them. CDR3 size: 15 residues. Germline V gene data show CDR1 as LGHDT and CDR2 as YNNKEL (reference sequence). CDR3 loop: CASSQRVSGANVLTF. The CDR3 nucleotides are TGTGCCAGCAGCCAAAGGGTGTCTGGGGCCAACGTCCTGACTTTC.

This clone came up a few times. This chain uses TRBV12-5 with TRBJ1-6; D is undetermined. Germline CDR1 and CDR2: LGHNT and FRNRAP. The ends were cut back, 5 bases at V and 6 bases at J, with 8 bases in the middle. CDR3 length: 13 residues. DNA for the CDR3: TGTGCTAGTGGTATACGGACTAATTCACCCCTCCACTTT. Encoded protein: CASGIRTNSPLHF. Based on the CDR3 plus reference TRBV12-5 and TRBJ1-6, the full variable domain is DARVTQTPRHKVTEMGQEVTMRCQPILGHNTVFWYRQTMMQGLELLAYFRNRAPLDDSGMPKDRFSAEMPDATLATLKIQPSEPRDSAVYFCASGIRTNSPLHFGNGTRLTVT.

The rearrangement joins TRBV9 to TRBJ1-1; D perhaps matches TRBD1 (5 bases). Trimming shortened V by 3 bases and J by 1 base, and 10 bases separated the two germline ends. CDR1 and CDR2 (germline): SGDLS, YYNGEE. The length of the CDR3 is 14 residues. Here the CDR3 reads CASSALQENTEAFF. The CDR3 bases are TGTGCCAGCAGCGCACTACAGGAGAACACTGAAGCTTTCTTT.

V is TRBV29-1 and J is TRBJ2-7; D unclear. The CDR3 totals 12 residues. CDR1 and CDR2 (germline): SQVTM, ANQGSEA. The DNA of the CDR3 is TGCAGTGGATGGAAGGGTACATACGAGCAGTACTTC. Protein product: CSGWKGTYEQYF.

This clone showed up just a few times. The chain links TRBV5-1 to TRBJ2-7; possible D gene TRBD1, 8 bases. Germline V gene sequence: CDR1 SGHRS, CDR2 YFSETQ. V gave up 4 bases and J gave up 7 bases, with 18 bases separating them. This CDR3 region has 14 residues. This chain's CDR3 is CASSLSTGEGEQYF. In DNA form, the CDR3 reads TGCGCCAGCAGCCTTTCGACAGGGGAGGGTGAGCAGTACTTC.

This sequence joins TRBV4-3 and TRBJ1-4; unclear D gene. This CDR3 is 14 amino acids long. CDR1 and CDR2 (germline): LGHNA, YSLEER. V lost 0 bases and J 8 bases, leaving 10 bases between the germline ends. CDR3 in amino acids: CASSQELLREKLFF. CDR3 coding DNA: TGCGCCAGCAGCCAAGAGCTACTCCGGGAAAAACTGTTTTTT.

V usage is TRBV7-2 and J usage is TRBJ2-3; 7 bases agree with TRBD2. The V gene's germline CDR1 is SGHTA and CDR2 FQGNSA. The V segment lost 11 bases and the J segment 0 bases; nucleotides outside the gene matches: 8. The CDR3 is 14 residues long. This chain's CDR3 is CAGRGPSSTDTQYF. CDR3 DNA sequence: TGTGCCGGGAGGGGCCCGAGTAGCACAGATACGCAGTATTTT.

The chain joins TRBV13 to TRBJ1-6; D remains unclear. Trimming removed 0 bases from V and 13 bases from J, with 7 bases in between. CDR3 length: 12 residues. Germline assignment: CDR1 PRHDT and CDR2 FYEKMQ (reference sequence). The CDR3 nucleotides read TGTGCCAGCAGCTTAGGCCCTGCTCCCCTCCACTTT. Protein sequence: CASSLGPAPLHF.

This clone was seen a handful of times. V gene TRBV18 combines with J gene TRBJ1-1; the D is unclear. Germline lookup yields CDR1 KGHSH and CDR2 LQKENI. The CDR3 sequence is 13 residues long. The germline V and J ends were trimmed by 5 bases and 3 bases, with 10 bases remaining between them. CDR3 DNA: TGTGCCAGCTCAGGTACGGTGGACACTGAAGCTTTCTTT. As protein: CASSGTVDTEAFF.

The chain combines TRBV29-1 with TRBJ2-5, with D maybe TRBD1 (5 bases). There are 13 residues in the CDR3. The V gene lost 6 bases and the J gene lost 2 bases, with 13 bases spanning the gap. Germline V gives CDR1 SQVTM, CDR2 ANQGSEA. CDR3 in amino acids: CSVADRVQETQYF. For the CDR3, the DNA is TGCAGCGTCGCCGACAGAGTTCAAGAGACCCAGTACTTC. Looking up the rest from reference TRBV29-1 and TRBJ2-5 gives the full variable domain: SAVISQKPSRDICQRGTSLTIQCQVDSQVTMMFWYRQQPGQSLTLIATANQGSEATYESGFVIDKFPISRPNLTFSTLTVSNMSPEDSSIYLCSVADRVQETQYFGPGTRLLVL.

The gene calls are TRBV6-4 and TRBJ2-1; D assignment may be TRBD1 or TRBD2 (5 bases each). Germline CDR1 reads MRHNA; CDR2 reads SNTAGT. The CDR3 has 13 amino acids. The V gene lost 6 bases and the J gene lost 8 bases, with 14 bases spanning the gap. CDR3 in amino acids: CASSGAWGYEQFF. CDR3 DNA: TGTGCCAGCAGCGGAGCCTGGGGGTATGAGCAGTTCTTC.

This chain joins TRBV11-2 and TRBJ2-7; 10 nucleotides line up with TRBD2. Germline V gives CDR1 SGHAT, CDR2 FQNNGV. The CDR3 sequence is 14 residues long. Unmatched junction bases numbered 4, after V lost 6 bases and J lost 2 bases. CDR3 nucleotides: TGTGCCAGCAGGTCCCTAGCGGGAGCCTACGAGCAGTACTTC. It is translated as CASRSLAGAYEQYF. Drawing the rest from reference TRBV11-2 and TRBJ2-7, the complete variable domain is EAGVAQSPRYKIIEKRQSVAFWCNPISGHATLYWYQQILGQGPKLLIQFQNNGVVDDSQLPKDRFSAERLKGVDSTLKIQPAKLEDSAVYLCASRSLAGAYEQYFGPGTRLTVT.

The CDR3 sequence: CASSAASGGASETQYF. DNA of the CDR3: TGTGCCAGCAGCGCCGCTAGCGGGGGGGCCTCCGAGACCCAGTACTTC. The J gene is TRBJ2-5, the V gene TRBV7-9, with 12 bases matching TRBD2. CDR3 length equals 16 residues. The germline CDR1 and CDR2 sequences are SEHNR and FQNEAQ (reference sequence). V trimming: 5 bases; J trimming: 5 bases; junction bases outside the gene matches: 9. Full variable domain (missing parts from reference TRBV7-9 and TRBJ2-5): DTGVSQNPRHKITKRGQNVTFRCDPISEHNRLYWYRQTLGQGPEFLTYFQNEAQLEKSRLLSDRFSAERPKGSFSTLEIQRTEQGDSAMYLCASSAASGGASETQYFGPGTRLLVL.

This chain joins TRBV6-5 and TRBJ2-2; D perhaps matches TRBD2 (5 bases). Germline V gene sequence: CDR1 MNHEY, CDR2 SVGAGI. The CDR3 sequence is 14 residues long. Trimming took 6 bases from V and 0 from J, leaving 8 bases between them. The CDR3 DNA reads TGTGCCAGCAGGCGGACTGCGAACACCGGGGAGCTGTTTTTT. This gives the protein CASRRTANTGELFF.

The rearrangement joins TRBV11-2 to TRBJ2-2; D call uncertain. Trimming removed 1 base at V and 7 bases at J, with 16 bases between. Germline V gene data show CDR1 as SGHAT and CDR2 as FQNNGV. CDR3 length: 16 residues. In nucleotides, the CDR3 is TGTGCCAGCAGCTTAGGGGGAATTAGGGCCGGCGGGGAGCTGTTTTTT. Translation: CASSLGGIRAGGELFF.